Following are 28 T cell receptor beta chains from one sample sequenced in a study of ipilimumab plus nivolumab after autologous stem cell transplantation. Sequenced by immunoSEQ multiplex PCR; TCRdb stores in-frame clones only, minus some. The sample includes roughly 20,000 clones, 77% seen only once; the top ten take roughly a fifth. This material consisted of PBMCs, taken in a trial of ipilimumab plus nivolumab as post-transplant consolidation. The receptors were sampled from a male donor with diffuse large B-cell lymphoma.

This sequence joins TRBV5-1 and TRBJ1-4; D is undetermined. The germline gives CDR1 SGHRS, CDR2 YFSETQ. This CDR3 spans 16 amino acids. With 0 bases removed from V and 0 bases from J, the gap between germline ends came to 9 bases. CDR3 in DNA: TGCGCCAGCAGCTTGGAATCGGGAGCAACTAATGAAAAACTGTTTTTT. This gives the protein CASSLESGATNEKLFF.

The chain recombines TRBV28 with TRBJ1-4; weak D call: TRBD1 (5 bases). The CDR3 has 14 residues. Germline assignment: CDR1 MDHEN and CDR2 SYDVKM. The germline V and J ends were trimmed by 2 bases and 6 bases, with 10 bases remaining between them. For the CDR3, the DNA is TGTGCCAGCAGTTTACTGGGGGATGATGAAAAACTGTTTTTT. Amino acid sequence: CASSLLGDDEKLFF.

The J gene is TRBJ1-2, the V gene TRBV7-2; 7 bases map to TRBD1. CDR3 size: 12 residues. Germline CDR1 and CDR2: SGHTA and FQGNSA. J gave up 6 bases and V 3 bases, and 1 base lay outside the gene matches. The CDR3 reads CASSFDRDGYTF. CDR3 DNA sequence: TGTGCCAGCAGCTTTGACAGGGATGGCTACACCTTC. The full variable domain, its missing parts supplied by reference TRBV7-2 and TRBJ1-2, is GAGVSQSPSNKVTEKGKDVELRCDPISGHTALYWYRQSLGQGLEFLIYFQGNSAPDKSGLPSDRFSAERTGGSVSTLTIQRTQQEDSAVYLCASSFDRDGYTFGSGTRLTVV.

The chain uses TRBV9 and TRBJ2-1, with 7 positions matching TRBD1. The J segment lost 4 bases and the V segment lost 4 bases, leaving 14 bases of the junction unmatched. The CDR3 is 17 amino acids. CDR1 and CDR2 (germline): SGDLS, YYNGEE. The CDR3 reads CASSPYRDSSYYNEQFF. DNA of the CDR3: TGTGCCAGCAGCCCCTACCGGGACAGTTCCTATTACAATGAGCAGTTCTTC.

The chain uses TRBV5-4 and TRBJ2-7, with 12 positions matching TRBD1. Germline V gene lookup returns CDR1 SGHNT and CDR2 YYREEE (reference sequence). This CDR3 comprises 17 residues. The V and J ends lost 3 bases and 2 bases, in that order; junction bases with no gene match: 9. The CDR3 sequence is CASSSGGQGANTYEQYF. The CDR3 nucleotides read TGTGCCAGCAGCTCAGGGGGACAGGGGGCGAACACCTACGAGCAGTACTTC. The full variable domain, in which reference TRBV5-4 and TRBJ2-7 provide the parts outside the CDR3, is ETGVTQSPTHLIKTRGQQVTLRCSSQSGHNTVSWYQQALGQGPQFIFQYYREEENGRGNFPPRFSGLQFPNYSSELNVNALELDDSALYLCASSSGGQGANTYEQYFGPGTRLTVT.

This chain connects TRBV12-5 to TRBJ1-5; possibly TRBD1 for D (5 bases). Looked up from germline, CDR1 is LGHNT and CDR2 is FRNRAP. The V and J ends lost 7 bases and 6 bases respectively, with 22 bases between them. The CDR3 runs 16 residues. The CDR3 DNA sequence: TGTGCTAGTGCCCTCGCTGGGGGGGAGGGCGGTCAGCCCCAGCATTTT. This encodes CASALAGGEGGQPQHF.

J is TRBJ2-1 and V is TRBV7-3, with 8 bases fitting TRBD2. V gave up 5 bases and J gave up 4 bases; unmatched junction bases: 10. The CDR3 covers 16 residues. Germline V CDR1 and CDR2: SGHTA, FQGTGA. The CDR3 region is CASSPTSGGTYNEQFF. In DNA form, the CDR3 reads TGTGCCAGCAGCCCCACAAGCGGGGGCACATACAATGAGCAGTTCTTC.

The genes are TRBV2 and TRBJ1-1; D gene unclear. Trimming shortened V by 5 bases and J by 1 base, and 8 bases separated the two germline ends. Germline assignment: CDR1 SNHLY and CDR2 FYNNEI. CDR3 length equals 13 residues. CDR3 residues: CASSIGRNTEAFF. The CDR3 bases are TGTGCCAGCAGTATAGGAAGGAACACTGAAGCTTTCTTT.

The chain uses TRBV28 and TRBJ1-5; D is ambiguous. From germline, CDR1 is MDHEN and CDR2 SYDVKM. The CDR3 runs 14 residues. V lost 6 bases to trimming and J lost 6 bases, with 15 bases between them. CDR3 protein: CASSLGKRGQPQHF. The CDR3 region has the DNA TGTGCCAGCAGCCTAGGTAAAAGAGGTCAGCCCCAGCATTTT.

This clone was found a few times. The chain links TRBV4-1 to TRBJ2-5; D is unresolved. The germline V gene has CDR1 MGHRA and CDR2 YSYEKL. Between the trimmed V and J ends, which lost 0 bases and 5 bases, there was a span of 10 bases. CDR3 length: 14 residues. The CDR3 loop reads CASSQDASMETQYF. CDR3 nucleotides: TGCGCCAGCAGCCAAGATGCTTCTATGGAGACCCAGTACTTC.

V usage is TRBV15 and J usage is TRBJ2-5; D remains ambiguous. CDR1 and CDR2 from the germline V gene are LNHNV and YYDKDF (reference sequence). The ends were cut back, 1 base at V and 1 base at J, with 10 bases in the middle. The CDR3 extends over 15 amino acids. The CDR3 DNA follows: TGTGCCACCAGCAGAGCCAATGTGTCCCAAGAGACCCAGTACTTC. Its protein is CATSRANVSQETQYF.

The chain combines TRBV5-1 with TRBJ2-7; D possibly uses TRBD1 or TRBD2 (5 bases each). The CDR3 has 15 amino acids. Germline lookup yields CDR1 SGHRS and CDR2 YFSETQ. V was clipped by 2 bases and J by 5 bases, with 17 bases between them. For the CDR3, the DNA is TGCGCCAGCAGCTTAGGGGATGCCTTGGGGGACGAGCAGTACTTC. This codes for CASSLGDALGDEQYF.

The V call is TRBV6-6, the J call TRBJ1-5, with TRBD1 matching 7 bases. J gave up 3 bases and V 5 bases, and 4 bases lay outside the gene matches. Germline V CDR1 and CDR2: MNHNY, SVGAGI (reference sequence). This CDR3 spans 14 amino acids. CDR3 nucleotide sequence: TGTGCCAGCAGTGCGACAGGGAACAATCAGCCCCAGCATTTT. The encoded protein is CASSATGNNQPQHF.

The chain couples TRBV5-5 to TRBJ2-7, with 7 positions matching TRBD1. The ends lost 3 bases at V and 0 bases at J; junction bases unmatched: 3. The length of the CDR3 is 14 residues. Germline values: CDR1 SGHKS, CDR2 YYEKEE (reference sequence). The CDR3 loop is CASSSGTVSYEQYF. CDR3 nucleotide sequence: TGTGCCAGCAGCTCAGGGACAGTCTCCTACGAGCAGTACTTC.

This chain connects TRBV7-6 to TRBJ1-1; D remains unclear. This CDR3 contains 15 residues. Per the germline V gene, CDR1 is SGHVS and CDR2 is FNYEAQ. V lost 5 bases and J lost 1, with 14 bases in between. The CDR3 DNA follows: TGTGCCAGCAGCGATAGTGGGTCATGGAACACTGAAGCTTTCTTT. It yields the protein CASSDSGSWNTEAFF.

The rearrangement joins TRBV9 to TRBJ2-7, with D unclear. The germline V gene has CDR1 SGDLS and CDR2 YYNGEE. Between the trimmed V and J ends, which lost 2 bases and 7 bases, there was a span of 10 bases. The CDR3 sequence is 12 residues long. In nucleotides, the CDR3 is TGTGCCAGCAGCGTTGAACAGAGGGAGCAGTACTTC. Translating it yields CASSVEQREQYF. Complete variable domain (other parts from reference TRBV9 and TRBJ2-7): DSGVTQTPKHLITATGQRVTLRCSPRSGDLSVYWYQQSLDQGLQFLIQYYNGEERAKGNILERFSAQQFPDLHSELNLSSLELGDSALYFCASSVEQREQYFGPGTRLTVT.

The chain joins TRBV6-6 to TRBJ2-7; no definite D call. Trimming shortened V by 0 bases and J by 1 base, and 13 bases separated the two germline ends. Germline assignment: CDR1 MNHNY and CDR2 SVGAGI (reference sequence). This CDR3 is 16 amino acids long. CDR3 sequence: CASSYSPLGGSYEQYF. The CDR3 DNA sequence: TGTGCCAGCAGTTACTCCCCCCTAGGTGGGTCCTACGAGCAGTACTTC.

The CDR3 DNA follows: TGCGCCAGCAGCTTAATTGTCAGCGACTACGTGAACACTGAAGCTTTCTTT. As protein: CASSLIVSDYVNTEAFF. J is TRBJ1-1 and V is TRBV5-1; D unclear. Deletions cut 2 bases from V and 0 bases from J, with 17 bases between. CDR3 length: 17 residues. Germline CDR1 SGHRS, CDR2 YFSETQ.

The rearrangement uses TRBV7-2 and TRBJ1-2; 7 bases agree with TRBD1. V lost 5 bases and J lost 3; bases outside the gene matches: 12. Germline V gives CDR1 SGHTA, CDR2 FQGNSA. CDR3 length: 16 amino acids. The CDR3: CASSVDRAGMDYGYTF. DNA for the CDR3: TGTGCCAGCAGCGTAGACAGGGCGGGGATGGACTATGGCTACACCTTC. The full variable domain, in which reference TRBV7-2 and TRBJ1-2 provide the parts outside the CDR3, is GAGVSQSPSNKVTEKGKDVELRCDPISGHTALYWYRQSLGQGLEFLIYFQGNSAPDKSGLPSDRFSAERTGGSVSTLTIQRTQQEDSAVYLCASSVDRAGMDYGYTFGSGTRLTVV.

This clone was found once. The CDR3 loop is CATSRDLSRGGVHEQYF. In nucleotides, the CDR3 is TGTGCCACCAGCAGAGACCTCAGCCGGGGGGGGGTCCACGAGCAGTACTTC. The J gene is TRBJ2-7, the V gene TRBV15, with 8 bases aligning to TRBD2. The V and J ends lost 0 bases and 5 bases, in that order; junction bases with no gene match: 12. This CDR3 region has 17 residues. CDR1 LNHNV and CDR2 YYDKDF come from the germline V gene (reference sequence).

A word on this clone: Just one base apart from a much larger clone, this may be a read error. The CDR3 coding sequence is TGCGCCAGCAGCCAAGGGGACCGCTCGGGGGACGAGCAGTACTTC. Translated: CASSQGDRSGDEQYF. The chain links TRBV21-1 to TRBJ2-7; the table's D call, TRBD2, has no DNA check behind it. TRBV21-1 is shown as a pseudogene. CDR3 size: 15 residues.

The CDR3 loop is CASSIPPSNYGYTF. CDR3 coding DNA: TGTGCCAGCTCAATTCCGCCTTCTAACTATGGCTACACCTTC. The rearrangement links TRBV18 to TRBJ1-2; no reliable D call. CDR3 length equals 14 residues. V lost 5 bases and J lost 0, with 10 bases in between. Per germline, CDR1 KGHSH and CDR2 LQKENI.

Details on this clone: The same CDR3 can be traced to other DNA sequences in this sample. This sequence joins TRBV13 and TRBJ2-1; the D is unclear. This CDR3 spans 13 amino acids. The V gene lost 0 bases and the J gene lost 5 bases, with 5 bases spanning the gap. Germline CDR1 is PRHDT and CDR2 is FYEKMQ (reference sequence). CDR3 sequence: CASSLGPHNEQFF. The CDR3 region has the DNA TGTGCCAGCAGCTTAGGCCCTCACAATGAGCAGTTCTTC.

The V gene is TRBV18, the J gene TRBJ2-5, with D tentatively TRBD1 or TRBD2 (5 bases each). Germline CDR1 is KGHSH and CDR2 is LQKENI. The CDR3 contains 15 residues. The V gene lost 0 bases and the J gene lost 7 bases, with 15 bases spanning the gap. DNA of the CDR3: TGTGCCAGCTCACCACCCGGGACCCCAAGGGGGACCCAGTACTTC. It codes for CASSPPGTPRGTQYF. Combining the CDR3 with reference TRBV18 and TRBJ2-5 gives the whole variable domain NAGVMQNPRHLVRRRGQEARLRCSPMKGHSHVYWYRQLPEEGLKFMVYLQKENIIDESGMPKERFSAEFPKEGPSILRIQQVVRGDSAAYFCASSPPGTPRGTQYFGPGTRLLVL.

The chain joins TRBV6-5 to TRBJ2-1, with D hard to call. From germline, CDR1 is MNHEY and CDR2 SVGAGI. The CDR3 has 14 residues. V shed 0 bases and J shed 7 bases, with 10 bases lying between them. CDR3 amino acids: CASSYSESKNEQFF. The CDR3 DNA reads as TGTGCCAGCAGTTACTCTGAATCTAAAAATGAGCAGTTCTTC.

The chain has TRBV25-1 and TRBJ2-6, with D uncertain. Germline V gene data show CDR1 as MGHDK and CDR2 as SYGVNS. The length of the CDR3 is 13 residues. V lost 8 bases and J lost 0, with 5 bases in between. This CDR3 is CASRFSGANVLTF. The CDR3 region has the DNA TGTGCCAGCCGTTTCTCTGGGGCCAACGTCCTGACTTTC.

About this clone itself: A far larger clone differs by one base, so this is likely a read error. The J gene is TRBJ1-1, the V gene TRBV5-8; D gene uncertain. The CDR3 is 13 amino acids. V dropped 7 bases and J dropped 11 bases, with 21 bases sitting between them. Germline assignment: CDR1 SGHTS and CDR2 YDEGEE. CDR3 coding DNA: TGTGCCAGCCTAGCGACGAACCTAGGTTCTGCTTTCTTT. It yields the protein CASLATNLGSAFF.

V is TRBV20-1 and J is TRBJ2-1, with TRBD2 identical over 8 bases. The germline V gene has CDR1 DFQATT and CDR2 SNEGSKA (reference sequence). V gave up 5 bases and J gave up 13 bases; unmatched junction bases: 4. The length of the CDR3 is 10 residues. In DNA, the CDR3 is TGCAGTGCTCGGGGGGGGCATCAGTTCTTC. Protein product: CSARGGHQFF.